This T cell receptor (beta chain) was found in a study of T cell changes during pregnancy in multiple sclerosis. This CDR3 has 12 residues. Trimming removed 6 bases from V and 10 bases from J, with 12 bases in between. Germline V gives CDR1 MNHNY, CDR2 SVGAGI (reference sequence). The count of this clone is one. Clones were read by immunoSEQ multiplex PCR, and TCRdb kept only the in-frame ones, dropping some. The data contain about 110,000 clones, roughly nine tenths of them singletons. The sequencing used peripheral blood, collected after pregnancy. This receptor was obtained from a female donor with multiple sclerosis, enrolled in a pregnancy study. The chain has TRBV6-6 and TRBJ1-4; D is perhaps TRBD1 (5 bases). CDR3: CASSPGGGKLFF. In DNA form, the CDR3 reads TGTGCCAGCAGCCCAGGCGGGGGAAAACTGTTTTTT.